Detailed here is one T cell receptor beta chain. There is no known antigen for this receptor. No much larger clone exists at a distance of one base, and base qualities are not known. This specimen comes from a study of T cell responses to AZD1222 COVID-19 vaccine (dated by TCRdb to the early 2020s). At the level of the whole study: AZD1222 recipients whose second dose came at about 4 weeks and those whose second dose came at about 12 weeks were combined into one group, since spike-specific TCR depth and breadth did not differ between the two schedules. A total of just over 230 trial participants underwent TCR sequencing, of whom around 200 received two doses of AZD1222 and around 26 received two doses of the MenACWY control vaccine. Enrollment into the trials was organized by age into subgroups of 18-55, 56-69 and 70-plus years, and those subgroups contained roughly 150, 30 and 60 TCR-sequenced participants, respectively. Paper-wide results and their limitations: Conclusions about previously exposed vaccinees are limited because only 6 or 7 AZD1222 recipients were SARS-CoV-2 seropositive at baseline. Most participants were white British and females outnumbered males, and the authors suggested that clonal diversity may have been underestimated. The vaccine-associated CD4 TCRs covered the entire spike protein, and the dominant responses fell in regions 160-218 and 743-854. Because no samples from the day 14 peak response were available, repertoires could be characterized only after the peak T cell response. Reportedly, close to half of the unique spike-specific TCRs recognized epitopes lying outside the regions that are mutated in the B.1.351 and B.1.1.7 variants. After two AZD1222 doses, both the breadth and the depth of spike-specific TCRs were significantly higher than at day 0 and than in MenACWY recipients. In the small 56-69-year group, the increase in depth fell short of significance, most likely because of low power.

What this sample's time point label stands for: baseline before first vaccination. Vaccinee samples were obtained from the UK trials COV001 and COV002, which included a single-blind randomized controlled phase 2/3 trial of AZD1222 (ChAdOx1 nCoV-19) in healthy adults. For TCRbeta chain sequencing, PBMC samples were collected from trial participants at day 0 and at day 28 after the second dose. The CDR3 regions of human TCRbeta chains were analyzed by immunosequencing. The source study handled its data this way. Repertoire TCRs were matched against a reference library of SARS-CoV-2-specific TCRs generated with the MIRA antigen-specificity platform. Breadth was defined as the fraction of unique TCRs that were SARS-CoV-2-associated, and depth was defined as the fraction of total T cells that were SARS-CoV-2-associated. Using the MIRA data, each spike-specific TCR was mapped to the spike region that the TCR reacts to and placed in a CD4 or CD8 class. Log10-transformed breadth and depth values were compared by one-way ANOVA with Sidak's multiple comparisons tests. The source is immuneACCESS, and TCRdb retained only in-frame sequences with V and J called. Part of the clones is not carried over; for the studies checked, unresolved V genes explain less than half of this, and the remainder is unexplained. The V and J calls and clone size are taken from that table; D and trimming were inferred from the DNA. This sample comprises some 120,000 clones, 90% to 95% of them detected only once. 2.5% to 3% of the sample is held by the ten biggest clonotypes.

From the cysteine through the phenylalanine, the CDR3 covers 15 amino acids. Only the CDR3 part of the read is kept: 45 bases, read in frame from the first base. According to the germline V gene, CDR1 reads LGHNA and CDR2 reads YNFKEQ. Trimming removed 3 bases from V and 3 bases from J, leaving 12 bases between the germline ends. The TCR originated in an adult in good health. The chain employs TRBV4-2 and TRBJ1-5, with no D gene named confidently. Material: peripheral blood, obtained on day 0 of AZD1222 vaccination. Read as DNA, the sequence is TGTGCCAGCAGCCAGGATGGACGGAACAATCAGCCCCAGCATTTT. Its translation reads: CASSQDGRNNQPQHF.